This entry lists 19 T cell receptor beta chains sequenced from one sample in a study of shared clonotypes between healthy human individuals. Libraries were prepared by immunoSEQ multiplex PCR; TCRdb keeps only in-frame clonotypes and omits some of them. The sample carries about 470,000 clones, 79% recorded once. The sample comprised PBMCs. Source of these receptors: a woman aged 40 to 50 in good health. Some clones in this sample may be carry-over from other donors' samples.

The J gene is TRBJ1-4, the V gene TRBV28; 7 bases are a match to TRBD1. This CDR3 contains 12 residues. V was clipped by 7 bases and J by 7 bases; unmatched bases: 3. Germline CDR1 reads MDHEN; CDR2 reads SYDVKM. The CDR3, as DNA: TGTGCCAGCATGACAGGGATTGAAAAACTGTTTTTT. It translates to CASMTGIEKLFF.

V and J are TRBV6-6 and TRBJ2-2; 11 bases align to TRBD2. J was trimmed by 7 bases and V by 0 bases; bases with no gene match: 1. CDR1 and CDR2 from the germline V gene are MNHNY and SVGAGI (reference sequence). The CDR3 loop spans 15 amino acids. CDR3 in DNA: TGTGCCAGCAGTTACTCGGGACTAGCGGACGGGGAGCTGTTTTTT. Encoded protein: CASSYSGLADGELFF.

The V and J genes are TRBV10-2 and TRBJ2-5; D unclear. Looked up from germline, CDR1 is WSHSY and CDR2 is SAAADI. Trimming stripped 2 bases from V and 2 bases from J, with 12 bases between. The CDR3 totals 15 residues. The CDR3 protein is CASSEIYRRQETQYF. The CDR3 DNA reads TGCGCCAGCAGTGAGATTTATCGGCGGCAAGAGACCCAGTACTTC.

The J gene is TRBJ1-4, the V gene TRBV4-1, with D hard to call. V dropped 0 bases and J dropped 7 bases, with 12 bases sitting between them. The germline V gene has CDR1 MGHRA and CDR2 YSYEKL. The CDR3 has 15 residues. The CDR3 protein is CASSQEGRGSEKLFF. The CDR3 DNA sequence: TGCGCCAGCAGCCAAGAAGGGCGGGGATCTGAAAAACTGTTTTTT.

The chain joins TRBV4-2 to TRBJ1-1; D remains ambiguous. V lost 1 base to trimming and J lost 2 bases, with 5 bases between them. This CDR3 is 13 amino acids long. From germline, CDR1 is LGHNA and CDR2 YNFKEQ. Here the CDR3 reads CASSQAGNTEAFF. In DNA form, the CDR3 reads TGTGCCAGCAGCCAAGCCGGAAACACTGAAGCTTTCTTT.

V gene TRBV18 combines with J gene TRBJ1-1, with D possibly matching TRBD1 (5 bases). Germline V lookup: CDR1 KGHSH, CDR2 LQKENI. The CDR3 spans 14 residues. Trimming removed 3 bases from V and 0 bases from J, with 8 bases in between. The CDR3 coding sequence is TGTGCCAGCTCACCGACAGTTTTGAACACTGAAGCTTTCTTT. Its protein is CASSPTVLNTEAFF.

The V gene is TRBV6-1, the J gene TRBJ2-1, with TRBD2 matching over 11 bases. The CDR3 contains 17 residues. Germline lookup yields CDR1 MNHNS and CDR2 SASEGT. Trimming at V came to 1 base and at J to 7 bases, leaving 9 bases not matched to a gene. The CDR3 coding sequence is TGTGCCAGCAGTGAAGTGGGTAGCGGGAGGGCCAGGAATGAGCAGTTCTTC. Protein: CASSEVGSGRARNEQFF.

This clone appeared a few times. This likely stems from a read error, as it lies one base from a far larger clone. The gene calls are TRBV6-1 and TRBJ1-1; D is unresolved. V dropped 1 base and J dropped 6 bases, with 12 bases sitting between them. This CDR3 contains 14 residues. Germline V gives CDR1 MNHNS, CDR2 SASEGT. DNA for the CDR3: TGTGCCAGCAGTGAAGTGACGGTGGTAGCTGAAGCTTTCTTT. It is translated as CASSEVTVVAEAFF.

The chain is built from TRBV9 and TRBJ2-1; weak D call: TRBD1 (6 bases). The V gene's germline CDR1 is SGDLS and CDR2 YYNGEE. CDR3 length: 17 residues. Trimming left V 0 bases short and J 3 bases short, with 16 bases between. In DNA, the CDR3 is TGTGCCAGCAGCGTAGACAGGGCCCATCTTGGCTACAATGAGCAGTTCTTC. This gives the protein CASSVDRAHLGYNEQFF.

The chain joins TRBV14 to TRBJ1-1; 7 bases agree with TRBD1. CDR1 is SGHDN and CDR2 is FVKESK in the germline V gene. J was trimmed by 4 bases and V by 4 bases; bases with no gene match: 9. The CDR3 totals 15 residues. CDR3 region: CASSPHLTGRTEAFF. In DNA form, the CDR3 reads TGTGCCAGCAGCCCCCACTTGACAGGGCGCACTGAAGCTTTCTTT.

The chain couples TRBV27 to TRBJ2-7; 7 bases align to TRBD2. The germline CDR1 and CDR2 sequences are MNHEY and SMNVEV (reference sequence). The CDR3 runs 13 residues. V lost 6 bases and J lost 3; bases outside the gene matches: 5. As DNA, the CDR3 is TGTGCCAGCAGGCGGGAGTTTGGCTACGAGCAGTACTTC. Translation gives CASRREFGYEQYF.

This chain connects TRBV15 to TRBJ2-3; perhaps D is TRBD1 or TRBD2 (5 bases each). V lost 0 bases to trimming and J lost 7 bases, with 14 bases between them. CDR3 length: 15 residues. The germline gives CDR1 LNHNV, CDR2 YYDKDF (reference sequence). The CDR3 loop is CATSREGGGMYTQYF. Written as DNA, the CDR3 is TGTGCCACCAGCAGAGAAGGTGGGGGAATGTATACGCAGTATTTT.

Here the CDR3 reads CAWRTSVETQYF. In DNA form, the CDR3 reads TGTGCCTGGAGGACTAGTGTTGAGACCCAGTACTTC. The chain is built from TRBV30 and TRBJ2-5; D is possibly TRBD2 (6 bases). This CDR3 region has 12 residues. Trimming shortened V by 3 bases and J by 5 bases, and 10 bases separated the two germline ends. The germline V gene encodes CDR1 GTSNPN and CDR2 SVGIG (reference sequence).

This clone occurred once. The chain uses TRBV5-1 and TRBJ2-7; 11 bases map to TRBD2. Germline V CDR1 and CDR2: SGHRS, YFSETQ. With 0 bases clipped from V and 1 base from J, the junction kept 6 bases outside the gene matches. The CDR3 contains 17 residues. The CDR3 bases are TGCGCCAGCAGCTTGGCCGTAGCGGGAGGGCCTTCCTACGAGCAGTACTTC. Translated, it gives CASSLAVAGGPSYEQYF.

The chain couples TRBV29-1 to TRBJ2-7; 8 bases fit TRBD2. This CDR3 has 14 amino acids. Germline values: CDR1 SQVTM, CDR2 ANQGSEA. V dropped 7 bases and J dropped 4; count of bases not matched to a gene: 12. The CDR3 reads CSAVGGTRDYEQYF. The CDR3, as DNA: TGCAGCGCCGTTGGTGGGACTAGAGATTACGAGCAGTACTTC.

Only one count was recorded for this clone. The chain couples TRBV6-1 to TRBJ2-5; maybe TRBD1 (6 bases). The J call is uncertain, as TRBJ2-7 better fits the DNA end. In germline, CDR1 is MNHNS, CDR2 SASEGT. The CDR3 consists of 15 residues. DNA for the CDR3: TGTGCCAGCAGTGAAGCCCTAGGGGGTAGCTACGAGCAGTACTTC. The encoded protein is CASSEALGGSYEQYF.

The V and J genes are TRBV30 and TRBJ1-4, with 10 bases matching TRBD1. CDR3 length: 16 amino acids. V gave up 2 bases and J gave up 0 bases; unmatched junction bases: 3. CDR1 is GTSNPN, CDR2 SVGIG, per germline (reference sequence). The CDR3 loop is CAWSQTGGTTNEKLFF. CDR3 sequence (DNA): TGTGCCTGGAGTCAGACAGGGGGCACAACTAATGAAAAACTGTTTTTT.

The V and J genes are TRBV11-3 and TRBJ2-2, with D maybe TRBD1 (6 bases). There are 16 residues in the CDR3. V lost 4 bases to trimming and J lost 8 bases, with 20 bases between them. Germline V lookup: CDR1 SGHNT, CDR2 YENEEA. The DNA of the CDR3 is TGTGCCAGCAGCTCCGGCATGGGACCAGGGGTTGGGGAGCTGTTTTTT. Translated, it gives CASSSGMGPGVGELFF.

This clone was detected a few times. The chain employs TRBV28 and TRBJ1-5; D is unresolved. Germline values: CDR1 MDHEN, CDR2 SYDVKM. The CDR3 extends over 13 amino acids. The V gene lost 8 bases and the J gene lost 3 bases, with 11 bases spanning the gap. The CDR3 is CASRESLNQPQHF. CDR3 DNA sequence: TGTGCCAGCCGAGAGAGCCTCAATCAGCCCCAGCATTTT. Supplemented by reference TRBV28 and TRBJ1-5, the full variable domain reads DVKVTQSSRYLVKRTGEKVFLECVQDMDHENMFWYRQDPGLGLRLIYFSYDVKMKEKGDIPEGYSVSREKKERFSLILESASTNQTSMYLCASRESLNQPQHFGDGTRLSIL.